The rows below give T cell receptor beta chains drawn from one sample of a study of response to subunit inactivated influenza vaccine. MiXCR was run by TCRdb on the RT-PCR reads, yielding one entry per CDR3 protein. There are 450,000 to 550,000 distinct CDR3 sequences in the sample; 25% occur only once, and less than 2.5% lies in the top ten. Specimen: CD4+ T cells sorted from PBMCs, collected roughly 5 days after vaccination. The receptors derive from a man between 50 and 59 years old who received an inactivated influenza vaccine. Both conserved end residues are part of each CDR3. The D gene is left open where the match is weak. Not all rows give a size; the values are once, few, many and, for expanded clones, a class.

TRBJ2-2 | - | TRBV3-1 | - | TGTGCCAGCAGCTCACTCGACACCGGGGAGCTGTTTTTT | CASSSLDTGELFF
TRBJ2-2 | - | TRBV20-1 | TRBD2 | TGCAGTGCTAGGGGCTCTTCCGCGGGGGGGCACACCGGGGAGCTGTTTTTT | CSARGSSAGGHTGELFF
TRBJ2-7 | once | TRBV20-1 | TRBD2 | TGCAGTGCTAGAGATTTGAGCGGACTAGCGGGTTCCTACGAGCAGTACTTC | CSARDLSGLAGSYEQYF
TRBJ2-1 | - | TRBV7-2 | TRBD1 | TGTGCCAGCAGCTTGACAGGGGGCGCTTGGGACAATGAGCAGTTCTTC | CASSLTGGAWDNEQFF
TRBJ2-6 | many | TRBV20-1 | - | TGCAGTGCTAGAGACCAGGCGGGGGCCAACGTCCTGACTTTC | CSARDQAGANVLTF
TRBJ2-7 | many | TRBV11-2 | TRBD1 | TGTGCCAGCAGCTTAGTAGCAGGGGGCTACGAGCAGTACTTC | CASSLVAGGYEQYF
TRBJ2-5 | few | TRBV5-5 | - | TGTGCCAGCAGCTTGGACAGGAACCAAGAGACCCAGTACTTC | CASSLDRNQETQYF
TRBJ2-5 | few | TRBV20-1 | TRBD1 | TGCAGTGCTAGTAGAGGGGGCGCGGAGGAGACCCAGTACTTC | CSASRGGAEETQYF
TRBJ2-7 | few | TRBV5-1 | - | TGCGCCAGCAGCCCCGGGACCGTCGACGTGCAGTACTTC | CASSPGTVDVQYF
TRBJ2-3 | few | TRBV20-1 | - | TGCAGTGTTACGAGGGGGACCCGCACAGATACGCAGTATTTT | CSVTRGTRTDTQYF
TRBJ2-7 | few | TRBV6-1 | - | TGTGCCAGCAGCCGGGCAGGGGCGACCTACGAGCAGTACTTC | CASSRAGATYEQYF
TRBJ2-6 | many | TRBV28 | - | TGTGCCAGCAGCGTCCCTGAAGGCGTCCTGACTTTC | CASSVPEGVLTF
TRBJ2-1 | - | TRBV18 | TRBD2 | TGTGCCAGCTCACCACCTCGCACTAGCGTCGGTGAGCAGTTCTTC | CASSPPRTSVGEQFF
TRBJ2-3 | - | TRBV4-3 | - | TGCGCCAGCAGCCAAGATCTCAGCAAACTCCCAACCACAGATACGCAGTATTTT | CASSQDLSKLPTTDTQYF
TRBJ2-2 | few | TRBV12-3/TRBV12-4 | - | TGTGCCAGCAGCCCGGACTTGAACACCGGGGAGCTGTTTTTT | CASSPDLNTGELFF
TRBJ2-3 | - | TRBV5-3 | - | TGTGCCAGAAGCTCGTTCCCATCCAGGGGTACGCAGTATTTT | CARSSFPSRGTQYF
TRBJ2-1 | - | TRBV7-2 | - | TGTGCCAGCAGCGGCGGGACAGAGAATGAGCAGTTCTTC | CASSGGTENEQFF
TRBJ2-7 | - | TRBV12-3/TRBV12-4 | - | TGTGCCAGCAGTTTAGGACTCGATTACGAGCAGTACTTC | CASSLGLDYEQYF
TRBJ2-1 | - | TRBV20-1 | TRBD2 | TGCAGTGCTAGTTCACTAGCGGGGTTCAATGAGCAGTTCTTC | CSASSLAGFNEQFF
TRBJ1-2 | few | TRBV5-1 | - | TGCGCCAGCAGACCAGCGGACTATGGCTACACCTTC | CASRPADYGYTF
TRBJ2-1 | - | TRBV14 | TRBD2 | TGTGCCAGCAGCCAATTACTAGAGCGGGGGGTCGTAAAGTTCTTC | CASSQLLERGVVKFF
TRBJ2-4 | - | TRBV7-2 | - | TGTGCCAGCAGCCTAGGGGCCCGGAACATTCAGTACTTC | CASSLGARNIQYF
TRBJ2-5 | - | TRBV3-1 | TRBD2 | TGTGCCAGCAGCCCGGCCGGGACTAGCGGACAAGAGACCCAGTACTTC | CASSPAGTSGQETQYF
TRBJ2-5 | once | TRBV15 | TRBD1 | TGTGCCACCAGCAGTAGGACAGGGTCGGAGACCCAGTACTTC | CATSSRTGSETQYF
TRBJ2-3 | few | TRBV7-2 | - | TGTGCCAGCAGCGCCGCGGGCCGAGATACGCAGTATTTT | CASSAAGRDTQYF
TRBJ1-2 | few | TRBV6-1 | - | TGTGCCAGCCGACCCCTGGAGCGGGCCTATGGCTACACCTTC | CASRPLERAYGYTF
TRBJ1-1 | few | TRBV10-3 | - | TGTGCCATCAGTCCGGATGCAGGCACTGAAGCTTTCTTT | CAISPDAGTEAFF
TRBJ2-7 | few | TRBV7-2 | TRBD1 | TGTGCCAGCAGCTTAGTACAGGGGGAATACGAGCAGTACTTC | CASSLVQGEYEQYF
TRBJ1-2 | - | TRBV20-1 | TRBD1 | TGCAGTGCTAGAGATTATTTGGACAGGGGGGTTACCTTC | CSARDYLDRGVTF
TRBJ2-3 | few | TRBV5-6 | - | TGTGCCAGCAGCCAACCACAAGATACGCAGTATTTT | CASSQPQDTQYF
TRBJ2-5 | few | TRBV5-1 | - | TGCGCCAGCAGCCAGAATAAAGAGACCCAGTACTTC | CASSQNKETQYF
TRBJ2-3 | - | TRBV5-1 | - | TGCGCCAGCAGGTCCCCGGGAGATACGCAGTATTTT | CASRSPGDTQYF
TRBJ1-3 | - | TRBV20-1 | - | TGCAGTGTACCCTCTGGAAACACCATATATTTT | CSVPSGNTIYF
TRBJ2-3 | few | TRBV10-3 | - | TGTGCCATCAGCGAGAGGGGGAAACAGGCCCCAGATACGCAGTATTTT | CAISERGKQAPDTQYF
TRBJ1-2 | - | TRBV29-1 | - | TGCAGCGTTGAAGAAAGACACCTCTATGGCTACACCTTC | CSVEERHLYGYTF
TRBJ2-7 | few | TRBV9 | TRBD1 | TGTGCCAGCAGCCCGCGAGGGGACAGGGCGACCTACGAGCAGTACTTC | CASSPRGDRATYEQYF
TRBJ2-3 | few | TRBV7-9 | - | TGTGCCAGCAGCCCGGAAAGGAGGTGGGATACGCAGTATTTT | CASSPERRWDTQYF
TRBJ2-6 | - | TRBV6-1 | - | TGTGCCAGCAGGGTTTCCTTCTCAGGGGCCAACGTCCTGACTTTC | CASRVSFSGANVLTF
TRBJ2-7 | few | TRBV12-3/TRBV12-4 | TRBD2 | TGTGCCAGCAGTCAGGGAGGGTACTACGAGCAGTACTTC | CASSQGGYYEQYF
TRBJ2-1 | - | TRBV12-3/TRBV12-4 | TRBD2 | TGTGCCAGCAGTTTAGCTAGCGGGAGCCACAATGAGCAGTTCTTC | CASSLASGSHNEQFF
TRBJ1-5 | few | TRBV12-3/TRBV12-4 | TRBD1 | TGTGCCAGCAGCCCGGGACAGCTTCTCAATCAGCCCCAGCATTTT | CASSPGQLLNQPQHF
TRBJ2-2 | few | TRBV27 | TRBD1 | TGTGCCAGCAGTTTATCGTGGACAGGGGGCCGCGGCACCGGGGAGCTGTTTTTT | CASSLSWTGGRGTGELFF
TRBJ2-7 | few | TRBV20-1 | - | TGCAGTGCTAGACAGGGTGGCGGCCTTGGGTCCTACGAGCAGTACTTC | CSARQGGGLGSYEQYF
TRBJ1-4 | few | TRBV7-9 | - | TGTGCCAGCAGCTTAAGGAGGGGTGCGACTAATGAAAAACTGTTTTTT | CASSLRRGATNEKLFF
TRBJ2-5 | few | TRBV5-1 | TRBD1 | TGCGCCAGCAGCTCCCTTGGGACAGTTAACCAAGAGACCCAGTACTTC | CASSSLGTVNQETQYF
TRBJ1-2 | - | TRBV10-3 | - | TGTGCCATCAGTGAGTCCACAGCGTATGGCTACACCTTC | CAISESTAYGYTF
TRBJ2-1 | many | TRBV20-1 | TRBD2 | TGCAGTGTACCAACTAGCGGGCCTTACAATGAGCAGTTCTTC | CSVPTSGPYNEQFF
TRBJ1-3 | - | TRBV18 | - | TGTGCCAGCTCACCAGAACGAGGAAACACCATATATTTT | CASSPERGNTIYF
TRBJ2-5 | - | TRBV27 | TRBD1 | TGTGCCAGCAAATTACGGGCCAGGGGGCAGGAGACCCAGTACTTC | CASKLRARGQETQYF
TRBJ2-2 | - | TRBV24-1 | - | TGTGCCACCAGTGCCCCCAATGGGGATAGCGCGAACACCGGGGAGCTGTTTTTT | CATSAPNGDSANTGELFF
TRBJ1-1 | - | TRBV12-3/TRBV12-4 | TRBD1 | TGTGCCAGCAGTTTATCATTGGCAGGGGGCACTGAAGCTTTCTTT | CASSLSLAGGTEAFF